These 28 T cell receptor beta chains originate from one sample sequenced in a study of blood T cell repertoires in COVID-19 (dated by TCRdb to 2020 to 2022). Libraries were made using the immunoSEQ multiplex PCR assay. In its TCRdb copy, this immuneACCESS table keeps in-frame sequences only and misses some clones. Where compared with another copy, unresolved V genes explain less than half of these, and the others have no known cause. The sample yields fewer than 250,000 clones; more than 75% were counted once. The top ten hold roughly 2% of the sample. Sequenced input: PBMCs or T cells enriched from blood (not recorded which). The receptors come from a woman in her forties or fifties who had recovered from COVID-19.

DNA of the CDR3: TGCGCCAGCAGCCAAGGACCCGACAGGGGATACACCATATATTTT. Translation gives CASSQGPDRGYTIYF. The chain employs TRBV4-1 and TRBJ1-3, with 8 bases aligning to TRBD1. The length of the CDR3 is 15 residues. The V gene end was trimmed by 1 base and the J gene end by 8 bases; junction bases not matched to a gene: 7. Germline V gene data show CDR1 as MGHRA and CDR2 as YSYEKL.

The chain employs TRBV7-8 and TRBJ1-2; D is possibly TRBD1 (5 bases). The germline V and J ends were trimmed by 2 bases and 8 bases, with 15 bases remaining between them. This CDR3 region has 14 residues. Germline V gene lookup returns CDR1 SGHVS and CDR2 FQNEAQ. The chain's CDR3 is CASSLIGAEKGYTF. CDR3 coding DNA: TGTGCCAGCAGCTTAATAGGGGCGGAAAAGGGCTACACCTTC.

This chain connects TRBV28 to TRBJ2-3, with TRBD2 matching 9 bases. The CDR3 is 15 residues long. Per germline, CDR1 MDHEN and CDR2 SYDVKM. The trim removed 2 bases at V and 10 bases at J, leaving 10 bases unmatched. The CDR3 bases are TGTGCCAGCAGTTTAGGTAGCGGGGGCCCATCAGCGCAGTATTTT. Translation: CASSLGSGGPSAQYF.

The chain combines TRBV7-9 with TRBJ2-5; TRBD2 matches at 10 bases. Germline V gives CDR1 SEHNR, CDR2 FQNEAQ (reference sequence). Losses at the gene ends were 2 bases for V and 1 base for J; bases not matched to a gene: 13. This CDR3 contains 19 residues. As DNA, the CDR3 is TGTGCCAGCAGCTTATCCCCCCAGCGGGGGGGCCCCATCCAAGAGACCCAGTACTTC. Translation gives CASSLSPQRGGPIQETQYF.

This chain joins TRBV7-9 and TRBJ2-1, with D unclear. The CDR3 runs 12 residues. Trimming took 1 base from V and 5 from J, leaving 3 bases between them. Germline lookup yields CDR1 SEHNR and CDR2 FQNEAQ (reference sequence). CDR3 in DNA: TGTGCCAGCAGCTTAGATAACAATGAGCAGTTCTTC. Its translation: CASSLDNNEQFF.

This clone was seen a handful of times. The chain links TRBV19 to TRBJ2-1; possibly TRBD1 for D (6 bases). CDR1 and CDR2 (germline): LNHDA, SQIVND (reference sequence). V was cut by 6 bases and J by 0 bases, with 12 bases left in between. The CDR3 is 15 amino acids. The CDR3 is CASRNRESSYNEQFF. The CDR3, as DNA: TGTGCCAGTAGGAACAGGGAAAGCTCCTACAATGAGCAGTTCTTC.

The chain combines TRBV4-3 with TRBJ2-7, with 9 bases that match TRBD2. CDR1 is LGHNA, CDR2 YSLEER, per germline. V lost 2 bases to trimming and J lost 6 bases; unmatched junction nucleotides: 5. The CDR3 consists of 14 residues. CDR3 in DNA: TGCGCCAGCAGCCAACAGAAGCGGGGGGTCGAGCAGTACTTC. It specifies CASSQQKRGVEQYF.

In this sample, this clone turned up a few times. The V gene is TRBV4-1, the J gene TRBJ2-6; D call uncertain. CDR1 and CDR2 from the germline V gene are MGHRA and YSYEKL. The V end was cut by 0 bases, the J end by 0 bases, with 6 bases between. The CDR3 has 16 amino acids. The CDR3 loop reads CASSQDSSSGANVLTF. The CDR3 DNA sequence: TGCGCCAGCAGCCAAGATAGTAGCTCTGGGGCCAACGTCCTGACTTTC.

The V gene is TRBV19, the J gene TRBJ2-4; D not resolved. Germline V gives CDR1 LNHDA, CDR2 SQIVND (reference sequence). Trimming left V 5 bases short and J 0 bases short, with 8 bases between. The CDR3 covers 14 residues. As DNA, the CDR3 is TGTGCCAGTAGTCCTTCGAGAGCCAAAAACATTCAGTACTTC. Residues: CASSPSRAKNIQYF.

This clone came up once. V and J are TRBV7-2 and TRBJ1-2; TRBD1 agrees at 7 bases. The CDR3 loop spans 15 amino acids. Germline assignment: CDR1 SGHTA and CDR2 FQGNSA. J was trimmed by 0 bases and V by 5 bases; bases with no gene match: 6. The CDR3 spells CASSDRGQPNYGYTF. The DNA of the CDR3 is TGTGCCAGCAGCGACCGGGGACAGCCTAACTATGGCTACACCTTC.

This clone was observed once. This chain connects TRBV6-2 or TRBV6-3 to TRBJ2-7; D may be TRBD1 (5 bases). The CDR3 runs 12 residues. V was clipped by 6 bases and J by 7 bases, with 13 bases between them. The germline V gene has CDR1 MNHEY and CDR2 SVGEGT. The DNA of the CDR3 is TGTGCCAGCAGCAGACAGCTCTGGGAGCAGTACTTC. Translated, it gives CASSRQLWEQYF.

The genes are TRBV3-1 (or the pseudogene TRBV3-2) and TRBJ1-3; weak D call: TRBD1 (5 bases). Trimming removed 3 bases from V and 11 bases from J, with 23 bases in between. Looked up from germline, CDR1 is LGHDT and CDR2 is YNNKEL (reference sequence). The CDR3 loop spans 16 amino acids. The CDR3 protein is CASSHGVSVQGGSIYF. The DNA for the CDR3 is TGTGCCAGCAGCCACGGTGTCTCAGTCCAGGGCGGTTCCATATATTTT.

The chain uses TRBV3-1 (or the pseudogene TRBV3-2) and TRBJ1-5; no definite D call. Germline V gene data show CDR1 as LGHDT and CDR2 as YNNKEL (reference sequence). Trimming took off 4 bases at V and 1 base at J, with 11 bases between the two ends. This CDR3 is 15 amino acids long. CDR3: CASSLDAGSNQPQHF. Here the CDR3 DNA reads TGTGCCAGCAGCCTTGACGCCGGGAGCAATCAGCCCCAGCATTTT.

In this sample, this clone turned up once. The V and J genes are TRBV7-2 and TRBJ1-5, with 8 bases identical to TRBD1. Per germline, CDR1 SGHTA and CDR2 FQGNSA. The V segment lost 4 bases and the J segment 6 bases; nucleotides outside the gene matches: 5. The CDR3 consists of 14 residues. CDR3 bases: TGTGCCAGCAGCTCGGACAGGGATGGTCAGCCCCAGCATTTT. Protein product: CASSSDRDGQPQHF.

This chain uses TRBV5-4 with TRBJ2-5; weak D call: TRBD2 (6 bases). The V gene's germline CDR1 is SGHNT and CDR2 YYREEE (reference sequence). Trimming pared 7 bases from V and 5 bases from J, leaving 21 bases between. This CDR3 comprises 15 residues. The chain's CDR3 is CASAQTSVTGETQYF. CDR3 nucleotide sequence: TGTGCCAGCGCCCAGACTAGTGTCACGGGTGAGACCCAGTACTTC. The variable domain in full, completed from reference TRBV5-4 and TRBJ2-5, reads ETGVTQSPTHLIKTRGQQVTLRCSSQSGHNTVSWYQQALGQGPQFIFQYYREEENGRGNFPPRFSGLQFPNYSSELNVNALELDDSALYLCASAQTSVTGETQYFGPGTRLLVL.

The chain couples TRBV28 to TRBJ2-7; a weak D match, TRBD1 (5 bases). Trimming removed 10 bases at V and 0 bases at J, with 13 bases between. CDR1 is MDHEN and CDR2 is SYDVKM in the germline V gene. The CDR3 covers 13 residues. The DNA of the CDR3 is TGTGCCACCTACGGACATCCCTCCTACGAGCAGTACTTC. It codes for CATYGHPSYEQYF.

This sequence joins TRBV18 and TRBJ2-3; TRBD2 is a possible D gene (6 bases). The V end was cut by 4 bases, the J end by 0 bases, with 14 bases between. This CDR3 spans 16 amino acids. Germline loops: CDR1 KGHSH, CDR2 LQKENI. CDR3: CASSLSGAGSTDTQYF. In DNA form, the CDR3 reads TGTGCCAGCTCACTATCAGGAGCGGGTAGCACAGATACGCAGTATTTT.

The sample holds many counts of this clone. This sequence joins TRBV10-3 and TRBJ2-6; D possibly corresponds to TRBD1 (6 bases). The CDR3 runs 16 residues. Germline loops: CDR1 ENHRY, CDR2 SYGVKD. Trimming took off 0 bases at V and 0 bases at J, with 6 bases between the two ends. The CDR3 spells CAISESGGSGANVLTF. The DNA for the CDR3 is TGTGCCATCAGTGAGTCAGGGGGCTCTGGGGCCAACGTCCTGACTTTC.

The DNA of the CDR3 is TGTGCCAGCAGCCGGGGACAGTACAGGGGGGGCACTGAAGCTTTCTTT. Translating it yields CASSRGQYRGGTEAFF. The chain carries TRBV3-1 (or the pseudogene TRBV3-2) and TRBJ1-1; TRBD1 aligns across 8 bases. This CDR3 is built from 16 residues. V lost 4 bases and J lost 4; bases outside the gene matches: 11. Germline loops: CDR1 LGHDT, CDR2 YNNKEL (reference sequence).

The rearrangement uses TRBV13 and TRBJ2-7, with 13 bases that match TRBD2. The CDR3 contains 15 residues. V gave up 5 bases and J gave up 3 bases; unmatched junction bases: 4. The V gene's germline CDR1 is PRHDT and CDR2 FYEKMQ (reference sequence). The DNA for the CDR3 is TGTGCCAGCAGCCTACTAGCGGGAGGGCGCTACGAGCAGTACTTC. This translates into CASSLLAGGRYEQYF.

This clone is a singleton in its sample. The chain has TRBV5-5 and TRBJ1-5; D gene unclear. This CDR3 is 15 amino acids long. Germline-derived CDR1 and CDR2 are SGHKS and YYEKEE (reference sequence). V lost 0 bases, J lost 3 bases, and 10 bases lay in between. The DNA of the CDR3 is TGTGCCAGCAGCTTGGGGCAGCGGTTCAATCAGCCCCAGCATTTT. This translates into CASSLGQRFNQPQHF.

This clone has just a few counts. The chain combines TRBV7-3 with TRBJ2-6; 8 bases align to TRBD1. CDR1 is SGHTA and CDR2 is FQGTGA in the germline V gene. There are 17 residues in the CDR3. V was pared by 5 bases and J by 1 base, with 7 bases of the junction left unmatched. The CDR3 nucleotides are TGTGCCAGCAGCCCCCAGGGGGCTGGGTCTGGGGCCAACGTCCTGACTTTC. This sequence encodes CASSPQGAGSGANVLTF.

The genes are TRBV19 and TRBJ1-5; 9 nucleotides align to TRBD1. Germline V gene sequence: CDR1 LNHDA, CDR2 SQIVND (reference sequence). V was pared by 6 bases and J by 0 bases, with 9 bases of the junction left unmatched. There are 17 residues in the CDR3. DNA of the CDR3: TGTGCCAGTAGAAGGACAGGGGACAGCCTTAGCAATCAGCCCCAGCATTTT. Encoded protein: CASRRTGDSLSNQPQHF.

The rearrangement links TRBV28 to TRBJ2-7, with D maybe TRBD2 (6 bases). V lost 4 bases, J lost 4 bases, and 17 bases lay in between. The CDR3 consists of 15 residues. Germline V CDR1 and CDR2: MDHEN, SYDVKM. The CDR3 bases are TGTGCCAGCAGTTCCTACGGGGGTCGCGGGTACGAGCAGTACTTC. This encodes CASSSYGGRGYEQYF.

This chain links TRBV6-5 with TRBJ2-7; D is possibly TRBD2 (5 bases). The V end lost 0 bases, the J end lost 0 bases, and 9 bases lay between the germline ends. Germline V CDR1 and CDR2: MNHEY, SVGAGI. The CDR3 runs 15 residues. The CDR3 protein is CASSYSSGNSYEQYF. CDR3 DNA sequence: TGTGCCAGCAGTTACTCGAGCGGTAACTCCTACGAGCAGTACTTC.

The rearrangement joins TRBV9 to TRBJ2-1, with D uncertain. This CDR3 comprises 13 residues. Trimming took off 1 base at V and 7 bases at J, with 9 bases between the two ends. Germline lookup yields CDR1 SGDLS and CDR2 YYNGEE. The CDR3 here is CASSVRLENEQFF. In nucleotides, the CDR3 is TGTGCCAGCAGCGTACGGTTAGAAAATGAGCAGTTCTTC.

J is TRBJ1-2 and V is TRBV19, with 8 bases identical to TRBD1. Per germline, CDR1 LNHDA and CDR2 SQIVND (reference sequence). V gave up 6 bases and J gave up 4 bases; unmatched junction bases: 10. This CDR3 region has 15 residues. DNA for the CDR3: TGTGCCAGTAGACCGCTCGACAGGGGTGCCTATGGCTACACCTTC. It encodes CASRPLDRGAYGYTF.

J is TRBJ1-5 and V is TRBV28; 7 positions agree with TRBD1. Germline lookup yields CDR1 MDHEN and CDR2 SYDVKM. J gave up 7 bases and V 5 bases, and 8 bases lay outside the gene matches. The CDR3 runs 14 residues. CDR3 sequence (DNA): TGTGCCAGCAGTCACGACAGGGTAGCCCAGCCCCAGCATTTT. It translates to CASSHDRVAQPQHF. Complete variable domain (other parts from reference TRBV28 and TRBJ1-5): DVKVTQSSRYLVKRTGEKVFLECVQDMDHENMFWYRQDPGLGLRLIYFSYDVKMKEKGDIPEGYSVSREKKERFSLILESASTNQTSMYLCASSHDRVAQPQHFGDGTRLSIL.